These T cell receptor beta chains were read from a single sample in a study of T cell responses to AZD1222 COVID-19 vaccine. Clones were read by immunoSEQ multiplex PCR, and TCRdb kept only the in-frame ones, dropping some. The repertoire includes approximately 73,000 clones, roughly 85% of them detected once, and about 3% sits in the top ten. Sequences were derived from peripheral blood, sampled on day 0 of AZD1222 vaccination. The source is an adult in good health. Both conserved end residues are part of each CDR3. D genes are given only for firm matches. Not all rows give a size; the values are once, few, many and, for expanded clones, a class.

len | abundance | j_gene | v_gene | d_gene | CDR3aa | CDR3nt
15 | . | TRBJ2-5 | TRBV7-2 | . | CASSLSFRGGETQYF | TGTGCCAGCAGCTTAAGTTTCAGGGGCGGAGAGACCCAGTACTTC
15 | . | TRBJ2-2 | TRBV18 | . | CASSQEQQGHGELFF | TGTGCCAGCTCACAAGAACAACAGGGACACGGGGAGCTGTTTTTT
16 | once | TRBJ2-1 | TRBV6-5 | . | CASSYRAQTSYNEQFF | TGTGCCAGCAGTTACCGGGCGCAGACCTCCTACAATGAGCAGTTCTTC
14 | . | TRBJ2-2 | TRBV19 | TRBD2 | CASSSGSFAGELFF | TGTGCCAGTAGTAGCGGGAGCTTCGCCGGGGAGCTGTTTTTT
14 | once | TRBJ2-3 | TRBV5-1 | TRBD1 | CASSLETGRDTQYF | TGCGCCAGCAGCTTGGAGACAGGGAGAGATACGCAGTATTTT
13 | . | TRBJ1-5 | TRBV5-1 | TRBD1 | CASSLQGDQPQHF | TGCGCCAGCAGCTTGCAGGGGGATCAGCCCCAGCATTTT
15 | . | TRBJ1-5 | TRBV5-5 | TRBD1 | CASSRDSYSNQPQHF | TGTGCCAGCAGCCGGGACAGCTATAGCAATCAGCCCCAGCATTTT
15 | . | TRBJ1-2 | TRBV19 | . | CASTSSRDGFYGYTF | TGTGCCAGTACCTCCTCCCGGGACGGCTTCTATGGCTACACCTTC
19 | . | TRBJ1-6 | TRBV21-1 | . | CASPRADRGVSSYNSPLHF | TGTGCCAGCCCAAGGGCCGACAGGGGCGTTAGCTCCTATAATTCACCCCTCCACTTT
16 | . | TRBJ1-2 | TRBV6-5 | . | CASSYSRQAPNYGYTF | TGTGCCAGCAGTTACTCCCGACAGGCTCCTAACTATGGCTACACCTTC
17 | . | TRBJ1-5 | TRBV19 | TRBD1 | CASSIDRGGRVHQPQHF | TGTGCCAGTAGTATAGATCGAGGGGGCAGGGTTCATCAGCCCCAGCATTTT
14 | few | TRBJ1-1 | TRBV19 | TRBD1 | CASSNQGARTEAFF | TGTGCCAGTAGTAATCAGGGGGCGCGAACTGAAGCTTTCTTT
12 | . | TRBJ1-2 | TRBV12-3/TRBV12-4 | . | CASTRDEGFYTF | TGTGCCAGCACCAGAGATGAGGGATTCTACACCTTC
14 | . | TRBJ2-7 | TRBV4-1 | . | CASSRERLSYEQYF | TGCGCCAGCAGCCGGGAACGGCTTTCCTACGAGCAGTACTTC
15 | . | TRBJ2-1 | TRBV19 | TRBD2 | CASSDSGSPLNEQFF | TGTGCCAGTAGCGATAGCGGGAGTCCCCTCAATGAGCAGTTCTTC
16 | once | TRBJ2-6 | TRBV5-4 | . | CASTPRVSSGANVLTF | TGTGCCAGCACTCCCAGGGTATCCTCTGGGGCCAACGTCCTGACTTTC
21 | . | TRBJ2-5 | TRBV27 | TRBD1 | CASSPHSQGARVFRPWETQYF | TGTGCCAGCAGTCCGCACTCTCAGGGGGCACGCGTGTTTCGGCCATGGGAGACCCAGTACTTC
15 | . | TRBJ1-5 | TRBV7-8 | TRBD1 | CASSLDRGRNQPQHF | TGTGCCAGCAGCTTAGACAGGGGACGCAATCAGCCCCAGCATTTT
16 | . | TRBJ2-7 | TRBV6-2/TRBV6-3 | TRBD2 | CASSYISGRATYEQYF | TGTGCCAGCAGTTACATTAGCGGGAGGGCCACCTACGAGCAGTACTTC
13 | few | TRBJ1-1 | TRBV4-3 | . | CASSQDLASEAFF | TGCGCCAGCAGCCAAGATCTTGCCTCTGAAGCTTTCTTT
13 | once | TRBJ1-2 | TRBV6-5 | . | CASSYSADYGYTF | TGTGCCAGCAGTTACTCAGCAGACTATGGCTACACCTTC
14 | once | TRBJ2-1 | TRBV7-2 | . | CASSPSGGPIEQFF | TGTGCCAGCAGCCCTTCCGGGGGGCCCATTGAGCAGTTCTTC
12 | . | TRBJ2-7 | TRBV21-1 | . | CASDEQEYEQYF | TGTGCCAGCGATGAGCAGGAGTACGAGCAGTACTTC
14 | . | TRBJ2-7 | TRBV11-2 | TRBD2 | CASSADLAAYEQYF | TGTGCCAGCAGCGCCGATCTAGCGGCCTACGAGCAGTACTTC
14 | . | TRBJ2-7 | TRBV7-9 | . | CASSQDRNSYEQYF | TGTGCCAGCAGCCAAGACCGAAACTCCTACGAGCAGTACTTC